The 15 T cell receptor beta chains listed next were all sequenced from one sample in a study of blood T cell repertoires in COVID-19. The table came from immunoSEQ multiplex PCR; TCRdb's copy has only in-frame clones and leaves some out. The repertoire holds about 160,000 clones, with 82% as singletons. Sequenced input: peripheral blood. All receptors derive from an elderly woman with acute or convalescent COVID-19.

This clone was counted once. This sequence joins TRBV6-4 and TRBJ2-2; a possible D gene is TRBD1 (5 bases). V was pared by 3 bases and J by 7 bases, with 9 bases between. The CDR3 covers 13 residues. CDR1 MRHNA and CDR2 SNTAGT come from the germline V gene. As DNA, the CDR3 is TGTGCCAGCAGTGAAACAGGCGGCGGGGAGCTGTTTTTT. Its protein product is CASSETGGGELFF.

The chain links TRBV3-1 (or the pseudogene TRBV3-2) to TRBJ1-4; 7 positions agree with TRBD1. CDR1 and CDR2 (germline): LGHDT, YNNKEL (reference sequence). This CDR3 region has 16 residues. J lost 10 bases, V lost 3 bases, and 14 bases had no gene match. The CDR3, as DNA: TGTGCCAGCAGCCACACAGGGGAGACAGCTAGTGCAAAACTGTTTTTT. Residues: CASSHTGETASAKLFF.

This clone was detected only a few times. The chain joins TRBV7-9 to TRBJ1-3; weak D call: TRBD1 (6 bases). Trimming pared 4 bases from V and 7 bases from J, leaving 14 bases between. The germline gives CDR1 SEHNR, CDR2 FQNEAQ (reference sequence). This CDR3 has 14 residues. The CDR3: CASSSQGPRNTIYF. The CDR3 DNA reads as TGTGCCAGCAGCTCCCAGGGGCCTCGCAACACCATATATTTT.

V usage is TRBV2 and J usage is TRBJ2-5, with 9 nucleotides matching TRBD1. In germline, CDR1 is SNHLY, CDR2 FYNNEI. The CDR3 sequence is 15 residues long. V shed 2 bases and J 2 bases; nucleotides not matched to a gene: 3. The CDR3 DNA reads as TGTGCCAGCAGTGAATGGGACAGGGTTCAAGAGACCCAGTACTTC. This codes for CASSEWDRVQETQYF.

Turning to this clone: The same CDR3 also results from other DNA sequences found in this sample. This chain links TRBV10-2 with TRBJ2-3; D remains unclear. CDR3 size: 14 residues. V was clipped by 2 bases and J by 0 bases, with 6 bases between them. In germline, CDR1 is WSHSY, CDR2 SAAADI. The CDR3 spells CASSEGGSTDTQYF. The CDR3 DNA follows: TGCGCCAGCAGTGAGGGCGGTAGCACAGATACGCAGTATTTT.

CDR3 sequence (DNA): TGTGCTGGAGGGGCCGAGCCCCCCTACAATGAGCAGTTCTTC. Amino acid sequence: CAGGAEPPYNEQFF. J is TRBJ2-1 and V is TRBV12-5, with a possible D match to TRBD2 (6 bases). The CDR3 runs to 14 residues. The V end was cut by 11 bases, the J end by 2 bases, with 16 bases between. The germline CDR1 and CDR2 sequences are LGHNT and FRNRAP.

The V gene is TRBV7-2, the J gene TRBJ1-1, with 9 bases lining up with TRBD1. The CDR3 runs to 15 residues. V lost 1 base and J lost 4; bases outside the gene matches: 4. Germline V gives CDR1 SGHTA, CDR2 FQGNSA. The CDR3 coding sequence is TGTGCCAGCAGCTTAGACGACAGGGGGGTCACTGAAGCTTTCTTT. Protein: CASSLDDRGVTEAFF.

This rearrangement joins TRBV19 to TRBJ2-4, with TRBD2 matching over 11 bases. CDR1 LNHDA and CDR2 SQIVND come from the germline V gene (reference sequence). The J segment lost 0 bases and the V segment lost 6 bases, leaving 13 bases of the junction unmatched. This CDR3 has 19 residues. In DNA, the CDR3 is TGTGCCAGTAGCCTGGAAGGGACTAGCGGAGGTCTAGCCAAAAACATTCAGTACTTC. Translating gives CASSLEGTSGGLAKNIQYF.

This clone was detected once. V gene TRBV2 combines with J gene TRBJ1-2; TRBD1 matches 7 bases. V trimming: 5 bases; J trimming: 4 bases; junction bases outside the gene matches: 7. The CDR3 is 14 amino acids. Germline V gives CDR1 SNHLY, CDR2 FYNNEI. In nucleotides, the CDR3 is TGTGCCAGCAGTTCGAGTCCAGGGGGCTATGGCTACACCTTC. Translated, it gives CASSSSPGGYGYTF. Full variable domain (rest looked up from reference TRBV2 and TRBJ1-2): EPEVTQTPSHQVTQMGQEVILRCVPISNHLYFYWYRQILGQKVEFLVSFYNNEISEKSEIFDDQFSVERPDGSNFTLKIRSTKLEDSAMYFCASSSSPGGYGYTFGSGTRLTVV.

The J gene is TRBJ2-1, the V gene TRBV7-8, with TRBD1 as a possible D gene (5 bases). This CDR3 contains 14 residues. The V end lost 4 bases, the J end lost 6 bases, and 13 bases lay between the germline ends. CDR1 SGHVS and CDR2 FQNEAQ come from the germline V gene. The CDR3 bases are TGTGCCAGCAGCTCAAGGACACTATTCAATGAGCAGTTCTTC. Protein product: CASSSRTLFNEQFF.

The V and J genes are TRBV7-2 and TRBJ2-5, with 10 bases that match TRBD1. Trimming cost V 1 base and J 2 bases; bases outside gene matches: 1. The germline V gene has CDR1 SGHTA and CDR2 FQGNSA. The CDR3 loop spans 15 amino acids. The CDR3 nucleotides read TGTGCCAGCAGCTTAGGGGGACAGGGGCAAGAGACCCAGTACTTC. The encoded protein is CASSLGGQGQETQYF.

This rearrangement joins TRBV3-1 (or the pseudogene TRBV3-2) to TRBJ2-2, with TRBD2 matching over 12 bases. Germline V gene sequence: CDR1 LGHDT, CDR2 YNNKEL (reference sequence). V lost 2 bases, J lost 3 bases, and 1 base stayed unmatched. The CDR3 is 16 amino acids. CDR3 DNA: TGTGCCAGCAGCCAAAGACTAGCGGGAGACACCGGGGAGCTGTTTTTT. This codes for CASSQRLAGDTGELFF.

The chain carries TRBV30 and TRBJ2-2, with 11 bases identical to TRBD2. The CDR3 length is 16 residues. CDR1 is GTSNPN, CDR2 SVGIG, per germline (reference sequence). Losses at the gene ends were 1 base for V and 4 bases for J; bases not matched to a gene: 5. The CDR3 loop reads CAWSDSGRAITGELFF. CDR3 in DNA: TGTGCCTGGAGTGATAGCGGGAGGGCGATCACCGGGGAGCTGTTTTTT. The full variable domain, with the rest looked up from reference TRBV30 and TRBJ2-2, is SQTIHQWPATLVQPVGSPLSLECTVEGTSNPNLYWYRQAAGRGLQLLFYSVGIGQISSEVPQNLSASRPQDRQFILSSKKLLLSDSGFYLCAWSDSGRAITGELFFGEGSRLTVL.

This clone occurred once. This sequence joins TRBV5-1 and TRBJ2-5, with D possibly matching TRBD1 (5 bases). The CDR3 contains 16 residues. V shed 4 bases and J shed 1 base, with 17 bases lying between them. Germline CDR1 reads SGHRS; CDR2 reads YFSETQ. CDR3 DNA: TGCGCCAGCAGCCCAGGGTATGGTCAGACCCAAGAGACCCAGTACTTC. Amino acids: CASSPGYGQTQETQYF. Filled out from reference TRBV5-1 and TRBJ2-5, the complete variable domain reads KAGVTQTPRYLIKTRGQQVTLSCSPISGHRSVSWYQQTPGQGLQFLFEYFSETQRNKGNFPGRFSGRQFSNSRSEMNVSTLELGDSALYLCASSPGYGQTQETQYFGPGTRLLVL.

The chain combines TRBV7-8 with TRBJ2-1; 9 bases are shared with TRBD2. Trimming cost V 2 bases and J 8 bases; bases outside gene matches: 4. The CDR3 has 14 amino acids. Germline CDR1 SGHVS, CDR2 FQNEAQ. CDR3 amino acids: CASSLSGRTYEQFF. Here the CDR3 DNA reads TGTGCCAGCAGCTTAAGCGGGAGGACGTATGAGCAGTTCTTC. Filled out from reference TRBV7-8 and TRBJ2-1, the complete variable domain reads GAGVSQSPRYKVAKRGQDVALRCDPISGHVSLFWYQQALGQGPEFLTYFQNEAQLDKSGLPSDRFFAERPEGSVSTLKIQRTQQEDSAVYLCASSLSGRTYEQFFGPGTRLTVL.